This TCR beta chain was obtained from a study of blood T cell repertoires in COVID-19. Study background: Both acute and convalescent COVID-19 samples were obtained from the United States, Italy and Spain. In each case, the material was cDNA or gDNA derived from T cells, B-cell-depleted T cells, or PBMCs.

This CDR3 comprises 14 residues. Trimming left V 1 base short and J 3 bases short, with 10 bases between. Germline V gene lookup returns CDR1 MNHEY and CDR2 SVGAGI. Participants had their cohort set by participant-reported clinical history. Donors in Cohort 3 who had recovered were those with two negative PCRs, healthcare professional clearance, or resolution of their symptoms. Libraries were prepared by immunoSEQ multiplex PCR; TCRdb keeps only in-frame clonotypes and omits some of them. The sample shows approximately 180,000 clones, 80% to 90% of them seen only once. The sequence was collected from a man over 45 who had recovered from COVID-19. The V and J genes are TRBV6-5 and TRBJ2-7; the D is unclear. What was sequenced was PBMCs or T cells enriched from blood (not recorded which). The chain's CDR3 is CASSYYSYGYEQYF. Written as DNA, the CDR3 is TGTGCCAGCAGTTACTACTCCTATGGCTACGAGCAGTACTTC.